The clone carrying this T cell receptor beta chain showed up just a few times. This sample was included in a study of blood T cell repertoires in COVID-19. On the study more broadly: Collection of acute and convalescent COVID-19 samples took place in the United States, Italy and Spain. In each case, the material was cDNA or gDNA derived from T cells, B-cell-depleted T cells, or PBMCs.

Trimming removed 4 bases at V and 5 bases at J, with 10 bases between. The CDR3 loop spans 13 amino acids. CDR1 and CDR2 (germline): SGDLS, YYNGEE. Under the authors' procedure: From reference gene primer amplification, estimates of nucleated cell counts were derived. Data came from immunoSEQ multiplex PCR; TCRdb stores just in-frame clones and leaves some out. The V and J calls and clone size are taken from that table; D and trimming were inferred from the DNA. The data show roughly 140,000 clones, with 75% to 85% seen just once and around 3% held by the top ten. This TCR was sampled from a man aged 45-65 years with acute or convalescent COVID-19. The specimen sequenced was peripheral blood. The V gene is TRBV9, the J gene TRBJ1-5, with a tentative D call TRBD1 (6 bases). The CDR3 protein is CASSQEGDQPQHF. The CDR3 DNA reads TGTGCCAGCAGCCAAGAGGGGGATCAGCCCCAGCATTTT.